This note documents a single T cell receptor beta chain sequence. TCRdb processed the RT-PCR reads anew with MiXCR; each CDR3 protein has one entry. The sample holds fewer than 30,000 distinct CDR3 sequences, about 42% seen once. This sample was included in a study of patients and donors after allogeneic stem cell transplantation. The clonotype was recovered from a human donor who was either an allogeneic HSCT recipient or a stem cell or donor lymphocyte infusion donor (not recorded which). It is not recorded whose cells these are; they may come from a transplant donor. The source material was blood, either unsorted or a sorted T cell fraction (not recorded which).

The CDR3 coding sequence is TGTGCCAGCACAGGCTCCCGGAACACCGGGGAGCTGTTTTTT. This translates into CASTGSRNTGELFF. The J gene is TRBJ2-2, the V gene TRBV6-6; D is uncertain. Trimming stripped 7 bases from V and 1 base from J, with 10 bases between. CDR1 is MNHNY, CDR2 SVGAGI, per germline (reference sequence). This CDR3 has 14 residues.